A selection of T cell receptor beta chains follows, all from one sample in a study of blood T cell repertoires in COVID-19. Sequencing used immunoSEQ multiplex PCR; TCRdb keeps in-frame clones, though not all of them. The repertoire consists of roughly 150,000 clones, with around 87% occurring once and the leading ten covering 2% to 3%. The source material was peripheral blood. The receptors originated from a woman of 80 years or more with COVID-19, enrolled during active disease. The CDR3 runs from the conserved cysteine through the conserved F or W. D genes are given only for firm matches. Only some rows state a clone size, as once, few, many or a class for expanded clones.

V	J	D	size	CDR3	DNA
TRBV19	TRBJ1-5	TRBD1	NA	CASTRWIQGEMVAQPQHF	TGTGCCAGTACCCGATGGATTCAGGGGGAAATGGTGGCTCAGCCCCAGCATTTT
TRBV28	TRBJ2-6	TRBD1	once	CASSLTGEPGANVLTF	TGTGCCAGCAGTTTGACAGGGGAACCTGGGGCCAACGTCCTGACTTTC
TRBV7-2	TRBJ1-1	NA	NA	CASSLVQNTEAFF	TGTGCCAGCAGCTTAGTCCAGAACACTGAAGCTTTCTTT
TRBV5-4	TRBJ2-7	TRBD2	NA	CASSSLSGRANEQYF	TGTGCCAGCAGCTCGTTGAGCGGGAGGGCGAACGAGCAGTACTTC
TRBV13	TRBJ1-4	NA	NA	CASSRADGGEKLFF	TGTGCCAGCAGCCGAGCGGATGGCGGTGAAAAACTGTTTTTT
TRBV7-2	TRBJ1-4	NA	NA	CASSIGTSYEKLFF	TGTGCCAGCAGCATCGGGACAAGCTATGAAAAACTGTTTTTT
TRBV6-1	TRBJ1-4	NA	once	CASSEGQAPNEKLFF	TGTGCCAGCAGTGAGGGGCAGGCCCCTAATGAAAAACTGTTTTTT
TRBV3-1/TRBV3-2	TRBJ1-4	TRBD1	once	CASSGSGQGGPREKLFF	TGTGCCAGCAGCGGATCGGGACAGGGGGGCCCAAGGGAAAAACTGTTTTTT
TRBV10-3	TRBJ2-1	NA	NA	CAISELASENEQFF	TGTGCCATCAGTGAGTTGGCTAGCGAAAATGAGCAGTTCTTC
TRBV19	TRBJ2-1	TRBD2	NA	CASSIGLAGPSEQFF	TGTGCCAGTAGTATTGGGCTAGCGGGGCCCAGTGAGCAGTTCTTC
TRBV29-1	TRBJ1-1	TRBD1	NA	CSVYRGGNTEAFF	TGCAGCGTTTACAGGGGTGGGAACACTGAAGCTTTCTTT
TRBV6-2/TRBV6-3	TRBJ1-2	NA	NA	CASSYGEYIYGYTF	TGTGCCAGCAGTTACGGGGAGTATATCTATGGCTACACCTTC
TRBV28	TRBJ2-7	NA	NA	CASSQGSYEQYF	TGTGCCAGCTCACAGGGCTCCTACGAGCAGTACTTC
TRBV2	TRBJ1-4	NA	NA	CASRGAPSTNEKLFF	TGTGCCAGCAGGGGGGCGCCGAGCACTAATGAAAAACTGTTTTTT
TRBV9	TRBJ1-2	NA	NA	CASTPGFFGGYTF	TGTGCCAGCACCCCAGGGTTTTTTGGAGGCTACACCTTC
TRBV19	TRBJ1-6	NA	NA	CASSITGEVSPLHF	TGTGCCAGTAGTATAACGGGGGAAGTCTCACCCCTCCACTTT
TRBV6-2/TRBV6-3	TRBJ2-4	NA	NA	CASSSVEVAKNIQYF	TGTGCCAGCAGTTCGGTTGAGGTAGCCAAAAACATTCAGTACTTC
TRBV4-3	TRBJ1-2	TRBD1	NA	CASSLQGARGYTF	TGCGCCAGCAGTCTACAGGGGGCGCGGGGCTACACCTTC
TRBV4-2	TRBJ2-2	TRBD1	NA	CASSQPTGTGERANTGELFF	TGTGCCAGCAGCCAACCTACCGGGACAGGGGAAAGGGCGAACACCGGGGAGCTGTTTTTT
TRBV4-1	TRBJ2-7	NA	NA	CASSRSQGYEQYF	TGCGCCAGCAGCCGGTCCCAGGGGTACGAGCAGTACTTC
TRBV28	TRBJ1-3	NA	NA	CASRGGGTSSGNTIYF	TGTGCCAGCAGAGGGGGGGGAACGAGCTCTGGAAACACCATATATTTT
TRBV19	TRBJ2-2	TRBD1	NA	CASSSGTGGANTGELFF	TGTGCCAGTAGTTCCGGGACAGGGGGCGCGAACACCGGGGAGCTGTTTTTT
TRBV2	TRBJ2-7	NA	NA	CASLTGLRYEQYF	TGTGCCAGCCTAACCGGACTCCGCTACGAGCAGTACTTC
TRBV5-1	TRBJ2-2	NA	NA	CASSPRTNANTGELFF	TGCGCCAGCAGCCCCCGGACAAACGCGAACACCGGGGAGCTGTTTTTT
TRBV6-2/TRBV6-3	TRBJ2-7	TRBD2	NA	CASRPPGGKGEQYF	TGTGCCAGCCGCCCTCCGGGAGGGAAGGGCGAGCAGTACTTC
TRBV5-1	TRBJ1-6	NA	NA	CASSSPGIGNSPLHF	TGCGCCAGCAGCTCCCCCGGGATCGGGAATTCACCCCTCCACTTT
TRBV5-4	TRBJ2-2	TRBD2	NA	CASSLVGELAGANTGELFF	TGTGCCAGCAGCTTGGTAGGGGAACTAGCGGGAGCTAACACCGGGGAGCTGTTTTTT
TRBV28	TRBJ2-2	NA	NA	CATRTPNTGELFF	TGTGCCACCCGGACACCTAACACCGGGGAGCTGTTTTTT
TRBV7-3	TRBJ1-6	TRBD1	few	CASSLSRDRNSPLHF	TGTGCCAGCAGCCTATCACGGGACAGGAATTCACCCCTCCACTTT
TRBV9	TRBJ2-7	TRBD2	few	CASSVLAGYEQYF	TGTGCCAGCAGCGTACTAGCGGGATACGAGCAGTACTTC
TRBV9	TRBJ2-6	NA	NA	CASSAIDSSGANVLTF	TGTGCCAGCAGCGCGATCGACTCCTCTGGGGCCAACGTCCTGACTTTC
TRBV19	TRBJ1-6	NA	NA	CASTGTFNSPLHF	TGTGCCAGCACCGGGACATTTAATTCACCCCTCCACTTT
TRBV5-6	TRBJ1-1	TRBD1	NA	CASSLRTGLMNTEAFF	TGTGCCAGCAGCCTCCGGACAGGTTTGATGAACACTGAAGCTTTCTTT
TRBV11-2	TRBJ2-3	TRBD2	NA	CASSPGLAGGQDTQYF	TGTGCCAGCAGCCCCGGACTAGCGGGAGGTCAAGATACGCAGTATTTT
TRBV14	TRBJ1-2	TRBD1	NA	CASSRDRGYGYTF	TGTGCCAGCAGCCGGGACAGGGGCTATGGCTACACCTTC
TRBV19	TRBJ1-2	NA	few	CASTGNYGYTF	TGTGCCAGTACAGGAAACTATGGCTACACCTTC
TRBV2	TRBJ2-2	NA	NA	CASSRLDTNTGELFF	TGTGCCAGCAGTAGATTGGACACGAACACCGGGGAGCTGTTTTTT
TRBV6-6	TRBJ2-3	TRBD2	NA	CATRTSGTDTQYF	TGTGCCACAAGGACTAGCGGTACAGATACGCAGTATTTT
TRBV4-3	TRBJ2-4	NA	NA	CASSLSVQDIQYF	TGCGCCAGCAGCCTATCAGTCCAGGACATTCAGTACTTC
TRBV14	TRBJ1-2	NA	NA	CASSQQTNYGYTF	TGTGCCAGCAGCCAACAGACAAACTATGGCTACACCTTC
TRBV19	TRBJ2-4	TRBD2	NA	CASSIELTSGRARAKNIQYF	TGTGCCAGTAGTATAGAACTAACTAGCGGGAGGGCCCGGGCCAAAAACATTCAGTACTTC
TRBV6-4	TRBJ2-3	NA	few	CASSGKNGDTQYF	TGTGCCAGCAGTGGTAAGAACGGAGATACGCAGTATTTT
TRBV2	TRBJ1-6	NA	NA	CASSGDNSPLHF	TGTGCCAGCAGTGGCGATAATTCACCCCTCCACTTT
TRBV27	TRBJ2-2	NA	NA	CASSVKLGTTGELFF	TGTGCCAGCAGTGTCAAACTGGGGACTACCGGGGAGCTGTTTTTT
TRBV6-5	TRBJ2-7	TRBD1	once	CASSYSTGTGDEQYF	TGTGCCAGCAGTTACTCTACCGGGACAGGTGACGAGCAGTACTTC
TRBV5-5	TRBJ1-2	TRBD1	NA	CASSLQTGGAYGYTF	TGTGCCAGCAGCCTCCAGACAGGGGGAGCCTATGGCTACACCTTC
TRBV19	TRBJ2-3	NA	NA	CASSIDSGGPDTQYF	TGTGCCAGTAGTATCGACAGTGGAGGGCCAGATACGCAGTATTTT
TRBV27	TRBJ2-1	TRBD2	NA	CASSSLKVAGFDEQFF	TGTGCCAGCAGTTCTTTAAAAGTAGCGGGATTCGATGAGCAGTTCTTC